A selection of T cell receptor beta chains follows, all from one sample in a study of early T cells in non-severe SARS-CoV-2 infection. TCRdb redid the calling of the 5' RACE reads with MiXCR, one entry per CDR3 protein. The table records roughly 51,000 distinct CDR3 sequences, 11% of them present only once. Sequencing was carried out using whole blood. The receptors derive from an adult who was a healthcare worker with PCR-confirmed SARS-CoV-2 infection or an uninfected control (not recorded which). Both conserved end residues are part of each CDR3. A D gene is named only where the DNA matches it firmly. The listing skips clone size in some rows; elsewhere it reads once, few, many or a size class.

j_call,clone_size,v_call,d_call,cdr3_nt,cdr3_aa
TRBJ2-2,-,TRBV20-1,TRBD2,TGCAGTGCGGCCGGGACTAGGAGCACCGGGGAGCTGTTTTTT,CSAAGTRSTGELFF
TRBJ2-1,-,TRBV29-1,TRBD2,TGCAGCGTTGGGGCGGGAGTGCTTATCAATGAGCAGTTCTTC,CSVGAGVLINEQFF
TRBJ2-5,-,TRBV5-1,TRBD1,TGCGCCAGCAGCAGGGACAGGGCTCAGGAGACCCAGTACTTC,CASSRDRAQETQYF
TRBJ1-4,-,TRBV28,-,TGTGCCAGCAGTTCCCCGCCAGGGAGGTTTGAAAAACTGTTTTTT,CASSSPPGRFEKLFF
TRBJ1-1,few,TRBV5-1,-,TGCGCCAGCAGCAAAATGACAGCTAACACTGAAGCTTTCTTT,CASSKMTANTEAFF
TRBJ2-4,many,TRBV7-2,-,TGTGCCAGTAGTGGGGGGAGAGCAGCCAAAAACATTCAGTACTTC,CASSGGRAAKNIQYF
TRBJ2-4,many,TRBV5-1,TRBD1,TGCGCCAGCAGCCCCGGGACAGCGAAAAACATTCAGTACTTC,CASSPGTAKNIQYF
TRBJ2-7,few,TRBV9,TRBD1,TGTGCCAGCAGCGCAAGACAGGGTCCCTCGTACGAGCAGTACTTC,CASSARQGPSYEQYF
TRBJ2-7,-,TRBV5-6,TRBD2,TGTGCCAGCAGCTTCGGACTAGCGGCCTACGAGCAGTACTTC,CASSFGLAAYEQYF
TRBJ2-7,few,TRBV2,-,TGTGCCAGCGTGCGGACCTCCTACGAGCAGTACTTC,CASVRTSYEQYF
TRBJ1-2,-,TRBV11-2,-,TGTGCCAGCAGCTCAGCTGGTTCTAACCATATTAACTATGGCTACACCTTC,CASSSAGSNHINYGYTF
TRBJ2-3,many,TRBV12-5,-,TGTGCTAGTGGTCCCTCTCTTCGCACAGATACGCAGTATTTT,CASGPSLRTDTQYF
TRBJ2-7,-,TRBV28,-,TGTGCCAGCAGCCAGACAGGACTATCCTACGAGCAGTACTTC,CASSQTGLSYEQYF
TRBJ2-7,-,TRBV10-2,TRBD1,TGCGCCAGCTCATTAAGGGGACAGGGTCCCTACGAGCAGTACTTC,CASSLRGQGPYEQYF
TRBJ2-3,few,TRBV12-3/TRBV12-4,-,TGTGCCAGCAGTGGGGGACTGGATTACACAGATACGCAGTATTTT,CASSGGLDYTDTQYF
TRBJ2-1,many,TRBV18,-,TGTGCCAGCTCAACAACTCAAGACAATGAGCAGTTCTTC,CASSTTQDNEQFF
TRBJ2-2,-,TRBV9,-,TGTGCCAGCAACCCCGTCTCCGGGGAGCTGTTTTTT,CASNPVSGELFF
TRBJ1-3,many,TRBV12-3/TRBV12-4,-,TGTGCCAGCAGCCCTGATCGGGTGCGGGGAGGCTTATTTGGAAACACCATATATTTT,CASSPDRVRGGLFGNTIYF
TRBJ2-3,-,TRBV28,-,TGTGCCAGCAATTCGGGTGGGGGGCCCGGCACAGATACGCAGTATTTT,CASNSGGGPGTDTQYF
TRBJ1-2,-,TRBV12-3/TRBV12-4,-,TGTGCCAGCAGTTTCGTGGGCCCCACCTTTAACTATGGCTACACCTTC,CASSFVGPTFNYGYTF
TRBJ2-7,many,TRBV29-1,TRBD2,TGCAGCGTGCTAGCGGGTACCTCCTACGAGCAGTACTTC,CSVLAGTSYEQYF
TRBJ2-7,few,TRBV5-1,TRBD2,TGCGCCAGCAGCCAGCCCGGACTAGCGGCTTACTCCTACGAGCAGTACTTC,CASSQPGLAAYSYEQYF
TRBJ2-1,few,TRBV15,-,TGTGCCACCCGAGCAATCCCCACGGTACAAGGTGAGCAGTTCTTC,CATRAIPTVQGEQFF
TRBJ1-3,-,TRBV7-2,-,TGTGCCAGCAGCTCAGGTGCCAGGGATGGAAACACCATATATTTT,CASSSGARDGNTIYF
TRBJ2-1,many,TRBV20-1,TRBD2,TGCAGTGCTAGAACGAAGGGACTATTAGGCTGGTTTACCTACAATGAGCAGTTCTTC,CSARTKGLLGWFTYNEQFF
TRBJ1-2,few,TRBV18,-,TGTGCCAGCTCACCAGAGGGGTCGGCTGGCTACACCTTC,CASSPEGSAGYTF
TRBJ2-3,many,TRBV11-2,-,TGTGCCAGCAGCGAAGGCGGCACAGATACGCAGTATTTT,CASSEGGTDTQYF
TRBJ2-7,-,TRBV5-1,TRBD1,TGCGCCAGCAGACGGGGACAGGGTATCGAGCAGTACTTC,CASRRGQGIEQYF
TRBJ2-7,few,TRBV28,-,TGTGCCAGCAGGAGATACGAGCAGTACTTC,CASRRYEQYF
TRBJ1-3,few,TRBV20-1,-,TGCAGTGCTAGACGGGAGACAGGAAACACCATATATTTT,CSARRETGNTIYF
TRBJ2-2,medium-sized,TRBV6-5,TRBD2,TGTGCCAGCAGTTACACGGGACTAGCGGGAGGAAACGGGGAGCTGTTTTTT,CASSYTGLAGGNGELFF
TRBJ1-5,few,TRBV7-2,TRBD1,TGTGCCAGCAGCCCCAGGGGGCTGAGCAATCAGCCCCAGCATTTT,CASSPRGLSNQPQHF
TRBJ1-5,many,TRBV7-2,-,TGTGCCAGCAGCCAGATTCCAGGGGGCAATCAGCCCCAGCATTTT,CASSQIPGGNQPQHF
TRBJ2-5,-,TRBV4-1,TRBD2,TGCGCCAGCAGCCACGGGGGGTCTGAGCAAGAGACCCAGTACTTC,CASSHGGSEQETQYF
TRBJ2-1,many,TRBV19,-,TGTGCCAGTAGTATAGAAGGGAGAGTGGGCATCGACAATGAGCAGTTCTTC,CASSIEGRVGIDNEQFF
TRBJ2-1,few,TRBV4-1,TRBD2,TGCGCCAGCAGCCAAGATACGGCTAGCGGGAGGAATGAGCAGTTCTTC,CASSQDTASGRNEQFF
TRBJ2-1,many,TRBV29-1,TRBD1,TGCAGCGTTAGTTCCGGGACAGGGGACAATGAGCAGTTCTTC,CSVSSGTGDNEQFF
TRBJ2-1,many,TRBV3-1,-,TGTGCCAGCAGCCAAGAGGGTGCCTACAATGAGCAGTTCTTC,CASSQEGAYNEQFF
TRBJ2-1,many,TRBV5-3,-,TGTGCCAGAAGCCCCGGACCCTTC,CARSPGPF
TRBJ2-1,-,TRBV24-1,-,TGTGCCACCAGTGAAAACGCCCAGGGATCCAATGAGCAGTTCTTC,CATSENAQGSNEQFF
TRBJ2-5,-,TRBV5-1,-,TGCGCCAGCAGCACCCAAGAGACCCAGTACTTC,CASSTQETQYF
TRBJ2-7,-,TRBV28,-,TGTGCCAGCAGTTTTTTCCGGACGGCGTTACGCTACGAGCAGTACTTC,CASSFFRTALRYEQYF
TRBJ1-4,-,TRBV20-1,-,TGCAGTGCTAGTCAGGGGACTGAAAAACTGTTTTTT,CSASQGTEKLFF
TRBJ2-6,few,TRBV28,-,TGTGCCAGCAGTTACCCCGGGACAAGGGGCTCTGGGGCCAACGTCCTGACTTTC,CASSYPGTRGSGANVLTF
TRBJ2-3,many,TRBV27,-,TGTGCCAGCAGTCCAAACCCCCCCGTTTGGACTAGCACAGATACGCAGTATTTT,CASSPNPPVWTSTDTQYF
TRBJ1-1,-,TRBV20-1,-,TGCAGTGCCCGCAGGAACACTGAAGCTTTCTTT,CSARRNTEAFF
TRBJ2-3,many,TRBV29-1,-,TGCAGCGCAGAAGGACTGACTGACACAGATACGCAGTATTTT,CSAEGLTDTDTQYF
TRBJ2-2,few,TRBV13,TRBD2,TGTGCCAGCAGCCCAGGTAGCGGGAGAGACACCGGGGAGCTGTTTTTT,CASSPGSGRDTGELFF
TRBJ2-6,-,TRBV28,-,TGTGCCAGCAGTTCGCCCGGTGCCAGTGGGGCCAACGTCCTGACTTTC,CASSSPGASGANVLTF
TRBJ1-1,-,TRBV28,-,TGTGCCAGCCGCGAGAACACTGAAGCTTTCTTT,CASRENTEAFF